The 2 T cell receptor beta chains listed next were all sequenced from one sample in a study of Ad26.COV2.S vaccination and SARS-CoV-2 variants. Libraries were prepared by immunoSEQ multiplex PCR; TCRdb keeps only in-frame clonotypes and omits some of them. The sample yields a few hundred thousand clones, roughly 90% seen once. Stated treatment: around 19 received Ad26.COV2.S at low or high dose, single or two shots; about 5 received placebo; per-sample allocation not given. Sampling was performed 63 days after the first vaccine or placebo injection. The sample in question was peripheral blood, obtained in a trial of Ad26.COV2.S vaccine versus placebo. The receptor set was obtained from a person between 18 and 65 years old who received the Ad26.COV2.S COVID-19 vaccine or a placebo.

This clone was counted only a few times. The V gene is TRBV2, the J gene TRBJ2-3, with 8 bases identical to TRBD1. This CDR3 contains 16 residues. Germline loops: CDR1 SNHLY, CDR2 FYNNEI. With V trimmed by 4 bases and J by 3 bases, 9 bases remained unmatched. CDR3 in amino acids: CASSAMGTGLTDTQYF. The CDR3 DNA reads TGTGCCAGCAGTGCGATGGGGACAGGCCTAACAGATACGCAGTATTTT.

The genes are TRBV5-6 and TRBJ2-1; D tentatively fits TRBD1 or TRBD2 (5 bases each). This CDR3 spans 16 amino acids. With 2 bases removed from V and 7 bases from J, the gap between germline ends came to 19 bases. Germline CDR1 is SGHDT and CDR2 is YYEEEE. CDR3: CASSFSPLRGPNEQFF. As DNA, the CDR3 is TGTGCCAGCAGCTTCTCCCCTTTGAGGGGACCTAATGAGCAGTTCTTC. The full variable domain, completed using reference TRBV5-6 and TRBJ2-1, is DAGVTQSPTHLIKTRGQQVTLRCSPKSGHDTVSWYQQALGQGPQFIFQYYEEEERQRGNFPDRFSGHQFPNYSSELNVNALLLGDSALYLCASSFSPLRGPNEQFFGPGTRLTVL.